The rows below give T cell receptor beta chains drawn from one sample of a study of T cells in Graves' hyperthyroidism and ophthalmopathy. One entry per CDR3 protein results from TCRdb running MiXCR on the multiplex PCR reads. In the table there are approximately 620,000 distinct CDR3 sequences, roughly 16% of which are singletons. Material: blood. These receptors came from a woman between 40 and 50 years old with Graves' ophthalmopathy. CDR3s include the opening cysteine and the closing phenylalanine or tryptophan. The order of the fields is clone size, CDR3 length, J gene, V gene, D gene, CDR3 DNA, CDR3 protein. D genes are given only for firm matches. The size entry is marked missing in some rows and otherwise reads once, few, many or a size class.

clone_size: many; cdr3_length: 15; j_call: TRBJ2-7; v_call: TRBV12-3/TRBV12-4; d_call: TRBD2; cdr3_nt: TGTGCCAGCAGACGTACGACTAGCGGACGGGGGGAGCAGTACTTC; cdr3_aa: CASRRTTSGRGEQYF
clone_size: .; cdr3_length: 17; j_call: TRBJ2-7; v_call: TRBV18; d_call: TRBD2; cdr3_nt: TGTGCCAGCTCACAAAGAAGACTAGCGGGGGTCCCTTACGAGCAGTACTTC; cdr3_aa: CASSQRRLAGVPYEQYF
clone_size: many; cdr3_length: 16; j_call: TRBJ2-1; v_call: TRBV5-1; d_call: TRBD1; cdr3_nt: TGCGCCAGCAGCTCCGGCGGGACAGGGGGCTACAATGAGCAGTTCTTC; cdr3_aa: CASSSGGTGGYNEQFF
clone_size: many; cdr3_length: 15; j_call: TRBJ2-2; v_call: TRBV6-1; d_call: .; cdr3_nt: TGTGCCAGCATTCCGGGACTTACGAACACCGGGGAGCTGTTTTTT; cdr3_aa: CASIPGLTNTGELFF
clone_size: many; cdr3_length: 14; j_call: TRBJ2-2; v_call: TRBV3-1; d_call: .; cdr3_nt: TGTGCCAGCAGCCAATACAGGGAGACCGGGGAGCTGTTTTTT; cdr3_aa: CASSQYRETGELFF
clone_size: .; cdr3_length: 14; j_call: TRBJ1-1; v_call: TRBV29-1; d_call: TRBD1; cdr3_nt: TGCAGCGTTGTCGATACAGGGGGGAACACTGAAGCTTTCTTT; cdr3_aa: CSVVDTGGNTEAFF
clone_size: many; cdr3_length: 13; j_call: TRBJ2-5; v_call: TRBV27; d_call: TRBD2; cdr3_nt: TGTGCCAGCAGTTTAGGGACTAGGAAGACCCAGTACTTC; cdr3_aa: CASSLGTRKTQYF
clone_size: many; cdr3_length: 13; j_call: TRBJ1-2; v_call: TRBV20-1; d_call: .; cdr3_nt: TGCAGTGCTAGAGAGGGGGCGGACTATGGCTACACCTTC; cdr3_aa: CSAREGADYGYTF
clone_size: .; cdr3_length: 12; j_call: TRBJ2-7; v_call: TRBV5-1; d_call: .; cdr3_nt: TGCGCCAGCAGCCCTGAGTCCTACGAGCAGTACTTC; cdr3_aa: CASSPESYEQYF
clone_size: .; cdr3_length: 15; j_call: TRBJ2-1; v_call: TRBV20-1; d_call: TRBD2; cdr3_nt: TGCAGTGCTAGTCACTTGGCGGGAGCCTACAATGAGCAGTTCTTC; cdr3_aa: CSASHLAGAYNEQFF
clone_size: few; cdr3_length: 15; j_call: TRBJ1-4; v_call: TRBV15; d_call: TRBD1; cdr3_nt: TGTGCCACCAGCAGCGACAGGGGAGCTAATGAAAAACTGTTTTTT; cdr3_aa: CATSSDRGANEKLFF
clone_size: few; cdr3_length: 13; j_call: TRBJ2-1; v_call: TRBV5-4; d_call: .; cdr3_nt: TGTGCCAGCAGCTTTTTCTCCGCTGATGAGCAGTTCTTC; cdr3_aa: CASSFFSADEQFF
clone_size: few; cdr3_length: 15; j_call: TRBJ2-3; v_call: TRBV4-1; d_call: TRBD2; cdr3_nt: TGCGCCAGCAGCAGCGGCGGGAGAAGGGCAGATACGCAGTATTTT; cdr3_aa: CASSSGGRRADTQYF
clone_size: few; cdr3_length: 16; j_call: TRBJ2-1; v_call: TRBV14; d_call: TRBD1; cdr3_nt: TGTGCCAGCAGCCAAGTACGGACAGGACAGAACAATGAGCAGTTCTTC; cdr3_aa: CASSQVRTGQNNEQFF
clone_size: .; cdr3_length: 15; j_call: TRBJ2-3; v_call: TRBV29-1; d_call: TRBD1; cdr3_nt: TGCAGCGTTGCCATGCTGGGACAGGGGGAGGGTACGCAGTATTTT; cdr3_aa: CSVAMLGQGEGTQYF
clone_size: .; cdr3_length: 15; j_call: TRBJ2-5; v_call: TRBV3-1; d_call: TRBD2; cdr3_nt: TGTGCCAGCAGCCGTGAGGGACTAGTGGAAGAGACCCAGTACTTC; cdr3_aa: CASSREGLVEETQYF
clone_size: many; cdr3_length: 15; j_call: TRBJ1-1; v_call: TRBV2; d_call: .; cdr3_nt: TGTGCCAGCAGTGAAGCGTTGTCAGTGAACACTGAAGCTTTCTTT; cdr3_aa: CASSEALSVNTEAFF
clone_size: .; cdr3_length: 17; j_call: TRBJ2-7; v_call: TRBV20-1; d_call: TRBD2; cdr3_nt: TGCAGTGCTAGAGGAAGGACTAGCGGGAAAGTTTCCTACGAGCAGTACTTC; cdr3_aa: CSARGRTSGKVSYEQYF
clone_size: many; cdr3_length: 16; j_call: TRBJ2-7; v_call: TRBV2; d_call: .; cdr3_nt: TGTGCCAGCAGTGGAAACTCGGACATTAGCTCCTACGAGCAGTACTTC; cdr3_aa: CASSGNSDISSYEQYF
clone_size: many; cdr3_length: 13; j_call: TRBJ1-1; v_call: TRBV20-1; d_call: .; cdr3_nt: TGCAGTGCTAGAGTGGTGGGGTACACTGAAGCTTTCTTT; cdr3_aa: CSARVVGYTEAFF
clone_size: .; cdr3_length: 15; j_call: TRBJ2-2; v_call: TRBV12-3/TRBV12-4; d_call: .; cdr3_nt: TGTGCCAGCAGTCTCCTGGGCCACGGCACCGGGGAGCTGTTTTTT; cdr3_aa: CASSLLGHGTGELFF
clone_size: .; cdr3_length: 11; j_call: TRBJ1-3; v_call: TRBV20-1; d_call: .; cdr3_nt: TGCAGTGCTATATTGGAGGGAACCATATATTTT; cdr3_aa: CSAILEGTIYF
clone_size: .; cdr3_length: 15; j_call: TRBJ2-5; v_call: TRBV7-8; d_call: TRBD2; cdr3_nt: TGTGCCAGCAGCTCCACACCCGGACTAGCGGGAATCCAGTACTTC; cdr3_aa: CASSSTPGLAGIQYF
clone_size: many; cdr3_length: 14; j_call: TRBJ1-1; v_call: TRBV11-2; d_call: .; cdr3_nt: TGTGCCAGCAGCTTTGGTACTTGGAACACTGAAGCTTTCTTT; cdr3_aa: CASSFGTWNTEAFF
clone_size: .; cdr3_length: 18; j_call: TRBJ1-4; v_call: TRBV25-1; d_call: TRBD1; cdr3_nt: TGTGCCAGCAGTGAACGTCCAGGGGGGTTTGCAACTAATGAAAAACTGTTTTTT; cdr3_aa: CASSERPGGFATNEKLFF
clone_size: few; cdr3_length: 11; j_call: TRBJ2-1; v_call: TRBV12-5; d_call: .; cdr3_nt: TGTGCTAGTGGTTTGACCCGTGAGCAGTTCTTC; cdr3_aa: CASGLTREQFF